This T cell receptor (beta chain) came from a study of T cell changes during pregnancy in multiple sclerosis. The table came from immunoSEQ multiplex PCR; TCRdb's copy has only in-frame clones and leaves some out. The profile shows roughly 83,000 clones, roughly nine tenths of them singletons. This clone was found once. The TCR was taken from a female donor in good health, serving as a control in a pregnancy study. Some clones in this sample may be carry-over from other donors' samples. The sample in question was PBMCs, obtained in the first trimester of pregnancy.

The CDR3 DNA is TGTGCCAGTAGTATGGGCAGTTATAGCAATCAGCCCCAGCATTTT. Translated, it gives CASSMGSYSNQPQHF. This sequence joins TRBV19 and TRBJ1-5; unclear D gene. The CDR3 has 15 amino acids. Germline loops: CDR1 LNHDA, CDR2 SQIVND (reference sequence). Trimming removed 3 bases from V and 0 bases from J, with 9 bases in between.